This TCR beta chain was identified during a study of graft-versus-host responses after intestinal transplantation. Profiling relied on immunoSEQ multiplex PCR, and the TCRdb table lists in-frame clones only, not all of them. The sample records 20,000 to 25,000 clones, roughly four fifths being singletons. Once graft tissue had been processed, intraepithelial and lamina propria lymphocytes were released. The germline V gene has CDR1 ENHRY and CDR2 SYGVKD. J was trimmed by 5 bases and V by 7 bases; bases with no gene match: 9. This CDR3 is 14 amino acids long. The clonotype originates from a human patient who received an intestinal transplant, so some T cells may come from the graft donor. The chain joins TRBV10-3 to TRBJ1-2; 8 bases agree with TRBD1. The input for sequencing was ileum tissue, taken 12 days after intestinal transplant. CDR3 sequence reads: CAINLIQGGYGYTF. The CDR3 DNA sequence: TGTGCCATCAACCTAATACAGGGGGGATATGGCTACACCTTC.